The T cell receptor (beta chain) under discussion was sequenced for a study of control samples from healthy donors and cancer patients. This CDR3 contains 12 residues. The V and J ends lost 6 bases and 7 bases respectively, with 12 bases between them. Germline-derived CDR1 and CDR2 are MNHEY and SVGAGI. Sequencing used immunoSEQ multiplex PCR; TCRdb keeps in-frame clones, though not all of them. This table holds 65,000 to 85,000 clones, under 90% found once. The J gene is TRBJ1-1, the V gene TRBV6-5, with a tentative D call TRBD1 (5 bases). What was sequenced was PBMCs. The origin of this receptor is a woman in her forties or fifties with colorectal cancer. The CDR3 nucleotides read TGTGCCAGCAGGGACGACGGGGGTGAAGCTTTCTTT. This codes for CASRDDGGEAFF.